The clone carrying this T cell receptor beta chain has only a few counts. Its specificity is unknown. CDR1 and CDR2 (germline): DFQATT, SNEGSKA (reference sequence). The V gene lost 6 bases and the J gene lost 0 bases, with 9 bases spanning the gap. This CDR3 is built from 12 residues. TCRdb re-called the 5' RACE reads with MiXCR, one entry per CDR3 protein. The table shows 500,000 to 550,000 distinct CDR3 sequences, with roughly a fifth occurring only once. This specimen belongs to a study of identical twins. Regarding the study as a whole: Partly confounded zero-insertion analyses could result from invariant MAIT and iNKT cells. Carriage of fewer insertions was seen in abundant cord blood beta clonotypes, whereas memory repertoires showed none.

The same data also contributed to another study, on T cells expressing NK-cell markers. That work adds: Of eight sequenced donors, seven were HCMV-seropositive and one HCMV-seronegative. Top CD8+ clonotypes included the dominant CD3+CD56+NKG2C+ clonotypes in 6 or 7 donors.

The sequencing sample was made of CD4+ T cells sorted from blood. The sequence derives from a woman aged 18-29 years in good health. This chain links TRBV20-1 with TRBJ2-7; D may correspond to TRBD1 or TRBD2 (5 bases each). CDR3 coding DNA: TGCAGTGCGGGACGGGACTCCTACGAGCAGTACTTC. Its protein product is CSAGRDSYEQYF.